Listed below are T cell receptor beta chains from one sample, sequenced in a study of blood T cell repertoires in COVID-19. Clones were read by immunoSEQ multiplex PCR, and TCRdb kept only the in-frame ones, dropping some. The profile shows under 150,000 clones, around nine tenths of them singletons. Sequencing used peripheral blood. Receptors originate from a man aged 50 or older with active or convalescent COVID-19. The CDR3 runs from the conserved cysteine through the conserved F or W. Each record gives: CDR3 protein, CDR3 DNA, D gene, clone size, J gene, V gene. D genes are given only for firm matches. Expanded clones get a size class; other rows say once, few or many, or leave the size out.

cdr3_aa: CASGLAGAYNEQFF; cdr3_nt: TGTGCTAGTGGACTAGCGGGAGCGTACAATGAGCAGTTCTTC; d_call: TRBD2; clone_size: .; j_call: TRBJ2-1; v_call: TRBV12-5
cdr3_aa: CASKLQGAADTQYF; cdr3_nt: TGCGCCAGCAAACTTCAGGGGGCGGCAGATACGCAGTATTTT; d_call: TRBD1; clone_size: once; j_call: TRBJ2-3; v_call: TRBV5-1
cdr3_aa: CASSYRGTDTQYF; cdr3_nt: TGTGCCAGCAGTTACCGGGGGACAGATACGCAGTATTTT; d_call: .; clone_size: .; j_call: TRBJ2-3; v_call: TRBV6-6
cdr3_aa: CASSVGVGEQYF; cdr3_nt: TGTGCCAGCAGCGTCGGGGTTGGAGAGCAGTACTTC; d_call: .; clone_size: .; j_call: TRBJ2-7; v_call: TRBV7-3
cdr3_aa: CASSLERGEISPLHF; cdr3_nt: TGTGCCAGCAGTCTGGAGCGGGGGGAGATTTCACCCCTCCACTTT; d_call: .; clone_size: .; j_call: TRBJ1-6; v_call: TRBV27
cdr3_aa: CASSLSVLIAEQFF; cdr3_nt: TGTGCCAGCAGTTTATCGGTCCTTATAGCTGAGCAGTTCTTC; d_call: .; clone_size: .; j_call: TRBJ2-1; v_call: TRBV27
cdr3_aa: CASSLIPTGELFF; cdr3_nt: TGTGCCAGCAGCTTGATTCCAACCGGGGAGCTGTTTTTT; d_call: .; clone_size: .; j_call: TRBJ2-2; v_call: TRBV5-5
cdr3_aa: CASNLDRDNEQFF; cdr3_nt: TGTGCCAGCAACTTGGACAGGGACAATGAGCAGTTCTTC; d_call: TRBD1; clone_size: .; j_call: TRBJ2-1; v_call: TRBV7-2
cdr3_aa: CASSEAGGGTGELFF; cdr3_nt: TGTGCCAGCAGTGAAGCGGGGGGAGGCACCGGGGAGCTGTTTTTT; d_call: .; clone_size: .; j_call: TRBJ2-2; v_call: TRBV6-1
cdr3_aa: CASSYSGQMNTEAFF; cdr3_nt: TGTGCCAGCAGCTACTCGGGCCAGATGAACACTGAAGCTTTCTTT; d_call: .; clone_size: .; j_call: TRBJ1-1; v_call: TRBV6-5
cdr3_aa: CASSVEGTQAGGRGNEQFF; cdr3_nt: TGTGCCAGCAGCGTAGAAGGCACCCAAGCGGGAGGGCGGGGGAATGAGCAGTTCTTC; d_call: TRBD2; clone_size: .; j_call: TRBJ2-1; v_call: TRBV9
cdr3_aa: CASRRDRGGSDTQYF; cdr3_nt: TGTGCCAGCAGACGGGACAGGGGAGGTTCAGATACGCAGTATTTT; d_call: TRBD1; clone_size: few; j_call: TRBJ2-3; v_call: TRBV7-9
cdr3_aa: CASSGDGRVDEQYF; cdr3_nt: TGTGCCAGCAGCGGGGACGGGAGGGTCGACGAGCAGTACTTC; d_call: TRBD2; clone_size: .; j_call: TRBJ2-7; v_call: TRBV3-1/TRBV3-2
cdr3_aa: CASRLQGSSYNSPLHF; cdr3_nt: TGTGCCAGCAGATTACAGGGGAGCTCCTATAATTCACCCCTCCACTTT; d_call: TRBD1; clone_size: .; j_call: TRBJ1-6; v_call: TRBV3-1/TRBV3-2
cdr3_aa: CASSDRQAASTDTQYF; cdr3_nt: TGTGCCAGCAGTGACAGACAGGCGGCTAGCACAGATACGCAGTATTTT; d_call: .; clone_size: .; j_call: TRBJ2-3; v_call: TRBV6-1
cdr3_aa: CASSKGLAGVREQFF; cdr3_nt: TGTGCCAGTAGTAAGGGACTAGCGGGAGTTCGGGAGCAGTTCTTC; d_call: TRBD2; clone_size: few; j_call: TRBJ2-1; v_call: TRBV19
cdr3_aa: CASRLAATYEQYF; cdr3_nt: TGTGCCAGCAGGTTAGCGGCTACCTACGAGCAGTACTTC; d_call: .; clone_size: .; j_call: TRBJ2-7; v_call: TRBV7-3
cdr3_aa: CASSQLGQGSPDTQYF; cdr3_nt: TGTGCCAGCAGCCAGCTGGGACAGGGATCCCCAGATACGCAGTATTTT; d_call: TRBD1; clone_size: .; j_call: TRBJ2-3; v_call: TRBV4-2
cdr3_aa: CASSQTGTGTKNIQYF; cdr3_nt: TGTGCCAGCAGCCAGACCGGGACAGGGACCAAAAACATTCAGTACTTC; d_call: TRBD1; clone_size: once; j_call: TRBJ2-4; v_call: TRBV16
cdr3_aa: CSVEGERERNEQFF; cdr3_nt: TGCAGCGTTGAGGGGGAGCGGGAGAGGAATGAGCAGTTCTTC; d_call: TRBD2; clone_size: .; j_call: TRBJ2-1; v_call: TRBV29-1
cdr3_aa: CASSPWTGSGANVLTF; cdr3_nt: TGTGCCAGCAGCCCATGGACAGGCTCTGGGGCCAACGTCCTGACTTTC; d_call: TRBD1; clone_size: .; j_call: TRBJ2-6; v_call: TRBV7-9
cdr3_aa: CATSDFPPLGSYEQYF; cdr3_nt: TGTGCCACCAGTGATTTTCCCCCCTTGGGGAGCTACGAGCAGTACTTC; d_call: .; clone_size: .; j_call: TRBJ2-7; v_call: TRBV24-1
cdr3_aa: CASGGRPGRGNSPLHF; cdr3_nt: TGTGCCAGCGGTGGACGTCCGGGGCGGGGGAATTCACCCCTCCACTTT; d_call: .; clone_size: .; j_call: TRBJ1-6; v_call: TRBV27
cdr3_aa: CASSAGAANTGELFF; cdr3_nt: TGCGCCAGCAGCGCGGGAGCCGCGAACACCGGGGAGCTGTTTTTT; d_call: TRBD2; clone_size: .; j_call: TRBJ2-2; v_call: TRBV5-1